Each of the 32 T cell receptor beta chains below was sequenced from the same sample in a study of OX40 agonist ivuxolimab in advanced cancers. Sequencing used immunoSEQ multiplex PCR; TCRdb keeps in-frame clones, though not all of them. The sample holds some 76,000 clones, approximately 86% seen once. This material consisted of CD4+ or CD8+ T cells sorted from blood, taken in a trial of the OX40 agonist ivuxolimab. Source of these receptors: an adult with an advanced solid tumor such as melanoma, head and neck, liver or kidney cancer.

This chain connects TRBV27 to TRBJ2-7; 12 positions agree with TRBD2. Germline CDR1 and CDR2: MNHEY and SMNVEV (reference sequence). V was pared by 3 bases and J by 7 bases, with 4 bases of the junction left unmatched. The length of the CDR3 is 14 residues. CDR3 bases: TGTGCCAGCAGTTTTCGACTAGCGGGAGATGAGCAGTACTTC. It yields the protein CASSFRLAGDEQYF.

The J gene is TRBJ1-5, the V gene TRBV6-6, with unresolved D. The CDR3 runs 14 residues. V was cut by 6 bases and J by 6 bases, with 15 bases left in between. Germline lookup yields CDR1 MNHNY and CDR2 SVGAGI (reference sequence). The CDR3 bases are TGTGCCAGCAGACCCCCCGGACGCTCTCAGCCCCAGCATTTT. Its translation is CASRPPGRSQPQHF.

V usage is TRBV11-2 and J usage is TRBJ1-6; D is unresolved. Between the trimmed V and J ends, which lost 4 bases and 8 bases, there was a span of 6 bases. From germline, CDR1 is SGHAT and CDR2 FQNNGV. The CDR3 sequence is 12 residues long. For the CDR3, the DNA is TGTGCCAGCAGCTCAGCTGATTCACCCCTCCACTTT. Amino acids: CASSSADSPLHF.

V and J are TRBV6-5 and TRBJ2-7; no definite D call. The CDR3 has 14 amino acids. V lost 6 bases, J lost 4 bases, and 16 bases lay in between. Germline V CDR1 and CDR2: MNHEY, SVGAGI. In DNA, the CDR3 is TGTGCCAGCAGGACTTATTCAAAGGGATACGAGCAGTACTTC. Its translation: CASRTYSKGYEQYF.

This chain's CDR3 is CASSMGAGADGEAFF. The CDR3 coding sequence is TGTGCCAGTAGTATGGGAGCGGGGGCGGATGGTGAAGCTTTCTTT. V gene TRBV19 combines with J gene TRBJ1-1, with D perhaps TRBD1 (6 bases). The CDR3 sequence is 15 residues long. Germline assignment: CDR1 LNHDA and CDR2 SQIVND (reference sequence). Trimming pared 3 bases from V and 7 bases from J, leaving 18 bases between.

In its sample, this clone was seen a few times. The chain carries TRBV7-6 and TRBJ2-2, with no clear D. V lost 0 bases and J 5 bases, leaving 7 bases between the germline ends. Germline loops: CDR1 SGHVS, CDR2 FNYEAQ. This CDR3 has 14 residues. The CDR3 spells CASSLATPTGELFF. CDR3 DNA: TGTGCCAGCAGCTTAGCGACCCCAACCGGGGAGCTGTTTTTT.

The V call is TRBV6-5, the J call TRBJ2-3; maybe TRBD2 (5 bases). The germline V gene has CDR1 MNHEY and CDR2 SVGAGI. Trimming took off 7 bases at V and 0 bases at J, with 14 bases between the two ends. The length of the CDR3 is 15 residues. This CDR3 is CASKVLAESTDTQYF. CDR3 coding DNA: TGTGCCAGCAAGGTGCTAGCAGAAAGCACAGATACGCAGTATTTT.

This chain joins TRBV27 and TRBJ2-7, with TRBD1 matching 11 bases. The CDR3 covers 15 residues. Trimming at V came to 5 bases and at J to 2 bases, leaving 5 bases not matched to a gene. The germline CDR1 and CDR2 sequences are MNHEY and SMNVEV (reference sequence). The CDR3 sequence: CASSLPGQGAYEQYF. CDR3 DNA: TGTGCCAGCAGTCTCCCGGGACAGGGGGCCTACGAGCAGTACTTC.

This clone turned up a few times. This chain links TRBV7-9 with TRBJ1-5; D may be TRBD1 (5 bases). Trimming pared 4 bases from V and 3 bases from J, leaving 16 bases between. Germline CDR1 and CDR2: SEHNR and FQNEAQ (reference sequence). The CDR3 contains 16 residues. The CDR3 nucleotides read TGTGCCAGCAGCTCTGGGGCCCAGGGACCCAATCAGCCCCAGCATTTT. This gives the protein CASSSGAQGPNQPQHF.

The gene calls are TRBV7-3 and TRBJ2-7; unclear D gene. The ends were cut back, 5 bases at V and 11 bases at J, with 13 bases in the middle. The CDR3 extends over 11 amino acids. Germline V gene data show CDR1 as SGHTA and CDR2 as FQGTGA. CDR3 nucleotides: TGTGCCAGCAGCACGGCCAGCATAAAGTACTTC. Residues: CASSTASIKYF.

For the CDR3, the DNA is TGCGCCAGCAGCTTGGAAGAGGGCGTGGATGTAAAACTGTTTTTT. It translates to CASSLEEGVDVKLFF. The chain carries TRBV5-1 and TRBJ1-4; D remains unclear. The V and J ends lost 0 bases and 10 bases respectively, with 16 bases between them. The germline V gene encodes CDR1 SGHRS and CDR2 YFSETQ. The CDR3 is 15 amino acids.

The V call is TRBV7-6, the J call TRBJ2-5, with D unclear. Looked up from germline, CDR1 is SGHVS and CDR2 is FNYEAQ. This CDR3 is 12 amino acids long. Between the trimmed V and J ends, which lost 5 bases and 2 bases, there was a span of 6 bases. The CDR3 coding sequence is TGTGCCAGCAGCCCCGAGCAAGAGACCCAGTACTTC. Amino acid sequence: CASSPEQETQYF.

V is TRBV6-1 and J is TRBJ1-2; 7 nucleotides agree with TRBD1. V trimming: 4 bases; J trimming: 4 bases; junction bases outside the gene matches: 3. Looked up from germline, CDR1 is MNHNS and CDR2 is SASEGT. This CDR3 region has 13 residues. CDR3 residues: CASSVGTAYGYTF. The DNA of the CDR3 is TGTGCCAGCAGTGTGGGGACAGCCTATGGCTACACCTTC.

This clone appeared a single time. This chain links TRBV6-1 with TRBJ1-5, with D hard to call. The CDR3 length is 13 residues. CDR1 is MNHNS and CDR2 is SASEGT in the germline V gene. The V end lost 3 bases, the J end lost 4 bases, and 7 bases lay between the germline ends. In DNA form, the CDR3 reads TGTGCCAGCAGTGAGGGGTTTAATCAGCCCCAGCATTTT. The encoded protein is CASSEGFNQPQHF.

V usage is TRBV6-1 and J usage is TRBJ2-7; maybe TRBD2 (7 bases). This CDR3 region has 15 residues. Trimming pared 1 base from V and 3 bases from J, leaving 13 bases between. Per the germline V gene, CDR1 is MNHNS and CDR2 is SASEGT. CDR3 residues: CASSEEGGTIYEQYF. The CDR3 DNA reads as TGTGCCAGCAGTGAAGAGGGGGGGACTATCTACGAGCAGTACTTC.

This chain uses TRBV27 with TRBJ2-6; D is unclear. V was trimmed by 6 bases and J by 1 base, leaving 10 bases between them. The CDR3 has 15 residues. The germline V gene encodes CDR1 MNHEY and CDR2 SMNVEV (reference sequence). The CDR3 here is CASSRDWSGANVLTF. The CDR3, as DNA: TGTGCCAGCAGCCGAGACTGGTCTGGGGCCAACGTCCTGACTTTC. Combining the CDR3 with reference TRBV27 and TRBJ2-6 gives the whole variable domain EAQVTQNPRYLITVTGKKLTVTCSQNMNHEYMSWYRQDPGLGLRQIYYSMNVEVTDKGDVPEGYKVSRKEKRNFPLILESPSPNQTSLYFCASSRDWSGANVLTFGAGSRLTVL.

The chain carries TRBV4-1 and TRBJ2-6, with no clear D. The CDR3 sequence is 14 residues long. With 6 bases removed from V and 2 bases from J, the gap between germline ends came to 8 bases. The germline gives CDR1 MGHRA, CDR2 YSYEKL. The CDR3 loop reads CASSAITGANVLTF. The CDR3 nucleotides are TGCGCCAGCAGTGCGATAACTGGGGCCAACGTCCTGACTTTC.

V and J are TRBV18 and TRBJ1-6, with TRBD1 matching over 9 bases. The CDR3 is made up of 17 amino acids. The germline V gene has CDR1 KGHSH and CDR2 LQKENI. J lost 2 bases, V lost 2 bases, and 4 bases had no gene match. The CDR3 coding sequence is TGTGCCAGCTCACCAAGGGGACAGGGCCCCTATAATTCACCCCTCCACTTT. Translating gives CASSPRGQGPYNSPLHF.

The chain carries TRBV10-3 and TRBJ2-3, with 9 bases identical to TRBD2. The CDR3 is 13 amino acids. V was clipped by 7 bases and J by 3 bases; unmatched bases: 2. Germline lookup yields CDR1 ENHRY and CDR2 SYGVKD. The CDR3 reads CAIKLAGTDTQYF. DNA of the CDR3: TGTGCCATCAAGCTAGCGGGAACAGATACGCAGTATTTT.

The chain recombines TRBV9 with TRBJ1-3; D gene ambiguous. From germline, CDR1 is SGDLS and CDR2 YYNGEE. V lost 0 bases to trimming and J lost 2 bases, with 12 bases between them. The CDR3 spans 16 residues. The CDR3 is CASSVGSANTGNTIYF. The CDR3 DNA is TGTGCCAGCAGCGTAGGCTCCGCGAACACTGGAAACACCATATATTTT.

This clone was picked up one time. The chain recombines TRBV15 with TRBJ2-5; D uncertain. The CDR3 spans 15 residues. Trimming removed 0 bases at V and 5 bases at J, with 13 bases between. Germline V gene sequence: CDR1 LNHNV, CDR2 YYDKDF (reference sequence). The CDR3 is CATSRETSGWETQYF. DNA of the CDR3: TGTGCCACCAGCAGAGAAACTTCTGGGTGGGAGACCCAGTACTTC.

The count of this clone is one. V usage is TRBV14 and J usage is TRBJ1-1; D uncertain. V gave up 1 base and J gave up 10 bases, with 7 bases separating them. Germline V gene data show CDR1 as SGHDN and CDR2 as FVKESK. The length of the CDR3 is 11 residues. CDR3 nucleotide sequence: TGTGCCAGCAGCCAAGGTTCCAGAGCTTTCTTT. It encodes CASSQGSRAFF.

J is TRBJ2-5 and V is TRBV14; D gene unclear. Germline values: CDR1 SGHDN, CDR2 FVKESK. Trimming took off 4 bases at V and 2 bases at J, with 20 bases between the two ends. The CDR3 contains 17 residues. Here the CDR3 DNA reads TGTGCCAGCAGCCCCCGGACCGGACCCCGCTTTCAAGAGACCCAGTACTTC. Protein sequence: CASSPRTGPRFQETQYF.

As concerns this clone: The same CDR3 is also encoded by other DNA sequences in this sample. The gene calls are TRBV6-1 and TRBJ2-5, with 10 bases aligning to TRBD2. CDR3 length: 15 amino acids. Germline lookup yields CDR1 MNHNS and CDR2 SASEGT. V gave up 4 bases and J gave up 5 bases; unmatched junction bases: 7. CDR3 loop: CASSGSGGPGETQYF. The CDR3 DNA sequence: TGTGCCAGCAGTGGTAGCGGGGGGCCGGGGGAGACCCAGTACTTC.

This chain uses TRBV6-5 with TRBJ1-1; D is possibly TRBD1 (6 bases). V dropped 6 bases and J dropped 6 bases, with 17 bases sitting between them. Germline V gene lookup returns CDR1 MNHEY and CDR2 SVGAGI. The CDR3 runs 14 residues. This CDR3 reads CASSKVAGVSEAFF. The CDR3 DNA reads TGTGCCAGCAGCAAGGTGGCAGGGGTATCTGAAGCTTTCTTT.

The chain recombines TRBV19 with TRBJ2-3; D tentatively fits TRBD1 or TRBD2 (6 bases each). CDR1 and CDR2 (germline): LNHDA, SQIVND (reference sequence). Trimming pared 6 bases from V and 9 bases from J, leaving 19 bases between. The CDR3 is made up of 14 amino acids. The CDR3 DNA sequence: TGTGCCAGTAGCCCCAGGACGGGGGCCGCGACGCAGTATTTT. It codes for CASSPRTGAATQYF.

V usage is TRBV6-5 and J usage is TRBJ2-5, with unresolved D. This CDR3 comprises 14 residues. Trimming cost V 0 bases and J 3 bases, with 8 bases left between them. CDR1 is MNHEY and CDR2 is SVGAGI in the germline V gene. The DNA for the CDR3 is TGTGCCAGCAGTTACTCATCCCCGGAAGAGACCCAGTACTTC. Amino acid sequence: CASSYSSPEETQYF.

The chain joins TRBV4-2 to TRBJ2-1; D is perhaps TRBD1 or TRBD2 (5 bases each). The CDR3 spans 15 residues. The germline V gene has CDR1 LGHNA and CDR2 YNFKEQ. V was clipped by 0 bases and J by 4 bases, with 10 bases between them. CDR3 sequence: CASSQDQGVYNEQFF. The CDR3 bases are TGTGCCAGCAGCCAAGATCAGGGAGTTTACAATGAGCAGTTCTTC.

This chain uses TRBV27 with TRBJ1-2; possibly TRBD1 for D (5 bases). This CDR3 comprises 15 residues. Deletions cut 5 bases from V and 4 bases from J, with 17 bases between. CDR1 and CDR2 from the germline V gene are MNHEY and SMNVEV (reference sequence). CDR3 residues: CASSPLGAIFYGYTF. CDR3 DNA: TGTGCCAGCAGTCCCCTCGGGGCGATCTTCTATGGCTACACCTTC.

This chain uses TRBV6-5 with TRBJ2-7; D perhaps matches TRBD2 (6 bases). Germline CDR1 reads MNHEY; CDR2 reads SVGAGI. V was trimmed by 5 bases and J by 2 bases, leaving 10 bases between them. The CDR3 runs to 13 residues. The DNA of the CDR3 is TGTGCCAGCAGTGGCGGGATGGCCTACGAGCAGTACTTC. Its translation is CASSGGMAYEQYF.

This chain joins TRBV7-9 and TRBJ1-2; TRBD1 might be the D (6 bases). Germline V gene lookup returns CDR1 SEHNR and CDR2 FQNEAQ (reference sequence). This CDR3 has 15 amino acids. Trimming cost V 4 bases and J 1 base, with 13 bases left between them. The CDR3 sequence: CASSSTGQGNYGYTF. The CDR3 bases are TGTGCCAGCAGCTCTACAGGGCAGGGTAACTATGGCTACACCTTC.

This chain uses TRBV2 with TRBJ1-1; a weak D match, TRBD1 (5 bases). CDR1 and CDR2 from the germline V gene are SNHLY and FYNNEI. Trimming removed 11 bases at V and 2 bases at J, with 12 bases between. CDR3 size: 12 residues. CDR3 sequence (DNA): TGTGCCGACAGAAATATAAACACTGAAGCTTTCTTT. The encoded protein is CADRNINTEAFF.